Listed below are T cell receptor beta chains from one sample, sequenced in a study of blood T cell repertoires in COVID-19. Data came from immunoSEQ multiplex PCR; TCRdb stores just in-frame clones and leaves some out. The sample carries about 240,000 clones, approximately 84% recorded once. Sequenced sample: peripheral blood. Every receptor here comes from a man aged 50-60 years with acute or convalescent COVID-19. Both conserved end residues are part of each CDR3. The D gene is left open where the match is weak. Size is omitted from some rows. Given values are once, few, many or a class for expanded clones.

d_gene	abundance	j_gene	v_gene	CDR3nt	CDR3aa
TRBD1	-	TRBJ2-6	TRBV7-9	TGTGCCAGCAGCTTAGGCCCCAGGGGGCCTGGGGCCAACGTCCTGACTTTC	CASSLGPRGPGANVLTF
TRBD2	-	TRBJ2-3	TRBV4-1	TGCGCCAGCAGTGGACTAGCGACCACAGATACGCAGTATTTT	CASSGLATTDTQYF
-	-	TRBJ2-3	TRBV5-1	TGCGCCAGCAGCCTGACGGGACAAAGCACAGATACGCAGTATTTT	CASSLTGQSTDTQYF
-	-	TRBJ1-5	TRBV30	TGTGCCTGGAGTGTACAAGCGGGTTGGGGGCCCCAGCATTTT	CAWSVQAGWGPQHF
TRBD2	-	TRBJ2-5	TRBV5-1	TGCGCCAGCAGCAGTGGGACTAGCAAAGAGACCCAGTACTTC	CASSSGTSKETQYF
-	-	TRBJ2-3	TRBV7-3	TGTGCCAGCAGTTTTACGGGAGAAAAGGGTACGCAGTATTTT	CASSFTGEKGTQYF
TRBD1	-	TRBJ1-4	TRBV5-1	TGCGCCAGCAGCTATGGGGACTCGGGACAGGGAGGTGAAAAACTGTTTTTT	CASSYGDSGQGGEKLFF
TRBD1	-	TRBJ1-1	TRBV29-1	TGCAGCGGGGGGACAGGGGAGAACACTGAAGCTTTCTTT	CSGGTGENTEAFF
TRBD1	-	TRBJ1-1	TRBV10-3	TGTGCCATCACGGGACAGGGAACTGAAGCTTTCTTT	CAITGQGTEAFF
TRBD2	-	TRBJ2-1	TRBV7-9	TGTGCCAGCAGCCAAGGGACTAGGGAGTTCTTC	CASSQGTREFF
-	-	TRBJ1-2	TRBV27	TGTGCCAGCAGTCCGAAGCCTTTCGGCTATGGCTACACCTTC	CASSPKPFGYGYTF
-	few	TRBJ2-1	TRBV7-9	TGTGCCAGCAGCTTAGACAGGTTGCTGTACAATGAGCAGTTCTTC	CASSLDRLLYNEQFF
TRBD2	few	TRBJ2-5	TRBV5-1	TGCGCCAGCAGCTGGGACACTAGCGGTGAGACCCAGTACTTC	CASSWDTSGETQYF
-	-	TRBJ1-1	TRBV27	TGTGCCAGCAGGGGAGTTGGGTTCGACACTGAAGCTTTCTTT	CASRGVGFDTEAFF
-	-	TRBJ1-5	TRBV25-1	TGTGCCAGCAGTGGACAGCTCAATCAGCCCCAGCATTTT	CASSGQLNQPQHF